Sequencing of this T cell receptor beta chain was carried out in a study of cytomegalovirus exposure and HLA in healthy donors (dated by TCRdb to the late 2010s). Regarding the study in general: An earlier analysis of 587 of the donors reported under 300 Gb of sequence data and some 110 million unique TCR beta sequences obtained from approximately 180 million T cells. Donor age, sex, ethnicity and CMV serostatus were compiled together with the repertoire data. A later analysis re-analyzed previously published TCR beta repertoires from 650 to 800 donors and added high-resolution HLA genotyping to study TCR occurrence patterns. Both class I and class II loci were covered by HLA typing, at four-digit resolution. The later analysis used no new phenotypic data to find candidate immune exposures, relying instead on TCR beta sequences and their occurrence across donors. Among the roughly 400 genotyped donors, more than 70% belonged to the genetic ancestry cluster associated with self-reported Caucasian donors. Across approximately 400 genotyped donors of the cohort, an average of about 240,000 unique TCR beta nucleotide sequences per donor were sequenced, and around 19% of those sequences were non-productive. An early release that covered more than 550 HLA-typed donors contained approximately 320 gigabases of sequencing data and 65 million to 100 million unique TCR sequences. The aim of the study was to test whether cataloging public T cell receptors could identify signatures of past pathogen exposure. The study combined high-throughput TCR immunosequencing, statistical association of individual TCRs with disease status, and machine learning to predict cytomegalovirus infection status. All discovery cohort repertoires had been generated using a single sequencing platform. To decide whether each TCR beta V gene segment behaved as functional or pseudogenic, an earlier analysis of approximately 590 of the donors relied on high-throughput TCR beta sequencing. Typing coverage varied by locus: roughly 629-630 donors for A, B, C, DRB1 and DQB1; more than 500 for DQA1; approximately 610 for DPA1; roughly 450 for DPB1. Along with the approximately 700-subject first cohort, a separate validation cohort of over a hundred different subjects was used. Genome-wide SNP genotypes for about 60% of the 666 donors were used in a later genetic analysis, which treated that subset as a discovery cohort. The study used immunosequencing to profile the T cell repertoires of 600 to 850 subjects and linked those repertoires to cytomegalovirus serostatus. Four or five DR-DQ haplotypes were treated as single units for association and clustering because of strong linkage in the cohort.

General findings and caveats noted by the study authors: Linkage disequilibrium might explain the correlated functional status among segregating V segments, but an unknown experimental factor could not be excluded. According to a later analysis, most CMV-associated TCR beta chains appeared to be HLA-restricted, and the HLA associations seemed to be driven largely by CMV exposure. The sequencing pipeline was judged likely to have produced a cluster of highly shared sequence variants as a technical artifact. A later analysis found that HLA-associated TCR beta chains were more clonally expanded and had lower generation probabilities than equally common non-associated chains. A few of the identified cytomegalovirus-associated TCR beta chains were confirmed in vitro to be specific for cytomegalovirus antigens. CMV serostatus was the only immune exposure information available for the cohort. Broadly in line with IMGT annotations, most TCR beta V segments showed up in productive rearrangements about 90% or about 30% of the time in an earlier analysis of about 500 of the donors. In the study, around 150 TCR beta chains were listed as associated with cytomegalovirus. A further reported finding was that TCR beta sequences accurately predicted the HLA-A and HLA-B alleles for most subjects in the first cohort. The authors suggested that the approach could potentially be generalized to other disease states and immunological phenotypes. Because some donors lacked HLA typing at each locus, the association tests relied only on the typed subset. In a later analysis, TCR association rates were found to vary across HLA loci, with the most associated TCRs seen for DRB1 alleles and the fewest for HLA-C alleles. Assigning TCR associations to individual alleles was difficult when HLA alleles, especially DR and DQ, strongly co-occurred. Some IMGT-functional V segments, including TRBV6-2 and TRBV6-3, could not be distinguished by the 87-base-pair reads and were therefore excluded. Because counts were too low, about 17 rarely observed V segments, including chromosome 9 orphons, were excluded from the earlier analysis of several hundred of the donors. In a later genetic analysis, fewer N-insertions in productive TCRs were reported among donors in an Asian-associated ancestry cluster than the approximately 670-donor mean. At a false discovery rate of 0.05, a later analysis linked 16,000 or so TCR beta sequences to specific HLA alleles. This cohort had only TCR beta chains sequenced, and the lack of alpha or paired-chain data limited which features could be detected. Most TCR sequences were observed very rarely across donors, whereas some public TCRs were present in many individuals. A later genetic analysis associated a missense DCLRE1C variant with V-gene and J-gene trimming of TCR beta chains, and an independent cohort replicated the association. In a later analysis, several top co-occurrence clusters were reported to appear linked to parvovirus B19, influenza, CMV and Epstein-Barr virus. The presence/absence analyses assumed that sequencing depth was roughly uniform across donors, and that assumption may not be true. Cytomegalovirus status was reported to be diagnosed by the classifier with high specificity and sensitivity in both the original and validation cohorts.

The method behind the library was the immunoSEQ multiplex PCR assay. A mixture of 60 forward primers for TCR Vbeta segments and 13 reverse primers for TCR Jbeta segments was used in the multiplex PCR. The CDR3 region of rearranged TCR beta genes was amplified from genomic DNA with a multiplex PCR assay. The Illumina HiSeq System was used to sequence the amplified TCR beta libraries as 87-base-pair reads. In the paper's pipeline: In a later analysis, tens of millions of unique TCR beta chains were counted across the roughly 610 repertoires, and roughly 11 million of these chains were shared by at least two donors. A nearest-neighbor algorithm error-corrected the raw reads and collapsed the reads into unique sequences, merging closely related sequences to remove PCR and sequencing errors. Alignment of CDR3 sequences to IMGT reference sequences was used to assign V, D and J gene segments. Each retained sequence needed at least a six-nucleotide match to both a V gene segment and a J gene segment. Rearrangements were classified as productive when the CDR3 lacked stop codons and remained in frame with V and J, and all other rearrangements were classified as non-productive. Following IMGT convention, CDR3 was defined as the stretch from the second conserved V-encoded cysteine up to the conserved J-encoded phenylalanine. In an earlier analysis of around 570 of the donors, sequences lacking an unambiguous match to a single V gene segment were excluded. An earlier analysis of just under 600 of the donors called V segments functional above 56.7% productive rearrangements and segregating when the between-donor standard deviation exceeded 5%. A statistical classification framework was built for diagnosing cytomegalovirus status from the catalog of TCR beta chain sequences. A later analysis assigned V and J genes by comparing TCR nucleotide sequences with IMGT/GENE-DB human TR gene sequences. Using the TCRdist pipeline, a later analysis assigned CDR3 sequences along with most-parsimonious VDJ recombination scenarios. In a later analysis, each TCR beta chain was defined by its CDR3 amino acid sequence together with its V-gene family, and reads lacking a unique V-gene family were excluded. To address suspected cross-contamination and a sequencing artifact, a later analysis removed a few hundred highly shared, low-generation-probability nucleotide sequences. In a later analysis, a clonal expansion index for each public chain was calculated from normalized within-repertoire ranks of inferred template counts. Generation probabilities in a later analysis came from a VDJ recombination model fitted to out-of-frame rearrangements, and those results were checked against IGoR. A later analysis scored TCR-TCR, TCR-HLA and TCR-CMV co-occurrence with hypergeometric tests, applying a repertoire-size bias correction to TCR pairs. A later analysis estimated false discovery rates by permuting HLA or CMV assignments 20 times. In a later analysis, co-occurring TCRs were grouped with DBSCAN, and TCRdist sequence similarity was added when clustering was performed within HLA-allele-positive subsets. For co-occurrence clustering, repertoires with fewer than 30,000 or more than 120,000 public chains were excluded, along with roughly 5 repertoires with anomalous nucleotide sharing. The table was pulled from immuneACCESS by TCRdb, which kept in-frame rearrangements only. Such tables lose some clones; where checked, under half of the loss comes from unresolved V genes, and the rest has no known cause. D and trimming were read from the DNA, whereas the V and J calls and clone size are those reported in that table. This sample's listing comprises about 34,000 clones. The biggest ten clones account for approximately 6% of the sample.

The cohort consisted of hundreds of healthy bone marrow donors. All cohort members were sampled while nominally healthy, although unrecorded immune exposures were likely present. Of the approximately 620 cohort members, about 290 had a positive CMV serostatus and 352 had a negative one, while no CMV serostatus was recorded for the donor. Each donor provided a peripheral blood sample, and peripheral blood mononuclear cells were used for TCR beta sequencing. The Qiagen DNeasy Blood Extraction Kit was used to extract genomic DNA from the blood cell samples. A word on this clone: This clone's antigen is unknown. At one boundary the junction diverges from the germline segment, which might be a read error.

Taken from the germline V gene, the CDR1 and CDR2 loops are SGHRS and YFSETQ. Its CDR3 holds 15 amino acids, cysteine through phenylalanine. The only DNA kept is the CDR3, 45 bases in frame from the first base. The sequence derives from a human donor in good health. The chain joins TRBV5-1 to TRBJ1-3; the D gene identity is not certain. The sample was PBMCs. Here is the DNA: TGCGCCAGCAGCTTGGACGGTTCCTCTGCAAACACCATATATTTT. Its coded protein is CASSLDGSSANTIYF.